Listed here are 21 T cell receptor beta chains from one sample, sequenced in a study of OX40 agonist ivuxolimab in advanced cancers. Data came from immunoSEQ multiplex PCR; TCRdb stores just in-frame clones and leaves some out. The sample consists of tens of thousands of clones, 80% to 95% of them appearing once. Source: CD4+ or CD8+ T cells sorted from blood, taken in a trial of the OX40 agonist ivuxolimab. These receptors all come from an adult with an advanced solid tumor such as melanoma, head and neck, liver or kidney cancer.

The gene calls are TRBV6-5 and TRBJ2-7; a weak D match, TRBD1 (5 bases). With 6 bases removed from V and 2 bases from J, the gap between germline ends came to 11 bases. CDR1 and CDR2 from the germline V gene are MNHEY and SVGAGI. The CDR3 covers 13 residues. The DNA of the CDR3 is TGTGCCAGCAGCCCTGACAGCCCCTACGAGCAGTACTTC. Amino acids: CASSPDSPYEQYF.

The chain has TRBV30 and TRBJ1-1; unclear D gene. The length of the CDR3 is 12 residues. Germline V gene sequence: CDR1 GTSNPN, CDR2 SVGIG (reference sequence). V was clipped by 3 bases and J by 3 bases, with 8 bases between them. The chain's CDR3 is CAWRSWDTEAFF. In DNA form, the CDR3 reads TGTGCCTGGAGATCCTGGGACACTGAAGCTTTCTTT.

The chain couples TRBV7-2 to TRBJ2-7, with TRBD2 matching 7 bases. CDR3 length: 16 amino acids. CDR1 is SGHTA and CDR2 is FQGNSA in the germline V gene. J was trimmed by 1 base and V by 4 bases; bases with no gene match: 10. The chain's CDR3 is CASSSRAGDPSYEQYF. In DNA form, the CDR3 reads TGTGCCAGCAGCTCTCGGGCGGGGGACCCTTCCTACGAGCAGTACTTC.

The chain has TRBV9 and TRBJ1-4, with TRBD1 matching 7 bases. Germline V gene lookup returns CDR1 SGDLS and CDR2 YYNGEE. This CDR3 spans 15 amino acids. V gave up 4 bases and J gave up 4 bases; unmatched junction bases: 7. CDR3 coding DNA: TGTGCCAGCAGCACCTCCGGGACAGATAATGAAAAACTGTTTTTT. Translated, it gives CASSTSGTDNEKLFF.

The DNA of the CDR3 is TGTGCCAGCAGTTGGGCAGGGCAGGAGCAGTTCTTC. This codes for CASSWAGQEQFF. The rearrangement links TRBV27 to TRBJ2-1, with D perhaps matching TRBD1 (5 bases). Trimming shortened V by 4 bases and J by 10 bases, and 11 bases separated the two germline ends. The length of the CDR3 is 12 residues. Germline V gene data show CDR1 as MNHEY and CDR2 as SMNVEV (reference sequence).

The chain joins TRBV27 to TRBJ1-5; perhaps TRBD1 as D (6 bases). With 8 bases removed from V and 6 bases from J, the gap between germline ends came to 17 bases. CDR1 is MNHEY and CDR2 is SMNVEV in the germline V gene (reference sequence). The CDR3 covers 14 residues. CDR3 loop: CASRGGGGLQPQHF. The CDR3, as DNA: TGTGCCAGCCGAGGAGGGGGGGGGCTTCAGCCCCAGCATTTT.

This clone has just one count. The rearrangement links TRBV27 to TRBJ2-1, with 11 bases lining up with TRBD2. J was trimmed by 6 bases and V by 4 bases; bases with no gene match: 5. Per the germline V gene, CDR1 is MNHEY and CDR2 is SMNVEV (reference sequence). The CDR3 consists of 15 residues. The CDR3 DNA is TGTGCCAGCAGTTGGGGACTAGCGGCCCCCAATGAGCAGTTCTTC. Translating gives CASSWGLAAPNEQFF.

The chain employs TRBV6-5 and TRBJ1-1; the D is unclear. The germline gives CDR1 MNHEY, CDR2 SVGAGI. The CDR3 is 12 amino acids. V dropped 8 bases and J dropped 0 bases, with 7 bases sitting between them. This CDR3 is CASCAVNTEAFF. CDR3 sequence (DNA): TGTGCCAGCTGTGCAGTGAACACTGAAGCTTTCTTT.

V and J are TRBV5-1 and TRBJ1-1, with TRBD1 matching 11 bases. The CDR3 is 14 amino acids. Losses at the gene ends were 7 bases for V and 0 bases for J; bases not matched to a gene: 2. The V gene's germline CDR1 is SGHRS and CDR2 YFSETQ. The CDR3 sequence is CASGQGALNTEAFF. The CDR3 DNA reads as TGCGCCAGCGGACAGGGGGCGTTGAACACTGAAGCTTTCTTT. The full variable domain, with the rest looked up from reference TRBV5-1 and TRBJ1-1, is KAGVTQTPRYLIKTRGQQVTLSCSPISGHRSVSWYQQTPGQGLQFLFEYFSETQRNKGNFPGRFSGRQFSNSRSEMNVSTLELGDSALYLCASGQGALNTEAFFGQGTRLTVV.

The chain employs TRBV23-1 and TRBJ1-5; 7 nucleotides match TRBD1. TRBV23-1 is noted as an ORF with a role that remains uncertain. This CDR3 has 16 amino acids. Losses at the gene ends were 3 bases for V and 5 bases for J; bases not matched to a gene: 10. The CDR3 DNA follows: TGCGCCAGCAGTCATCCGGCGAGGGGGCAGGATCAGCCCCAGCATTTT. Translation gives CASSHPARGQDQPQHF.

This chain connects TRBV4-1 to TRBJ2-3; the D gene could be TRBD1 or TRBD2 (5 bases each). CDR1 is MGHRA, CDR2 YSYEKL, per germline. This CDR3 region has 16 residues. The V gene lost 4 bases and the J gene lost 4 bases, with 18 bases spanning the gap. The chain's CDR3 is CASSLRTEGLADTQYF. The CDR3 DNA is TGCGCCAGCAGCCTTAGGACTGAGGGGCTCGCAGATACGCAGTATTTT.

The chain uses TRBV7-3 and TRBJ1-1, with TRBD1 matching over 7 bases. The CDR3 contains 12 residues. Per the germline V gene, CDR1 is SGHTA and CDR2 is FQGTGA. Trimming at V came to 6 bases and at J to 3 bases, leaving 1 base not matched to a gene. CDR3 sequence: CASSTGDTEAFF. In nucleotides, the CDR3 is TGTGCCAGCAGTACAGGGGACACTGAAGCTTTCTTT.

The chain is built from TRBV6-5 and TRBJ2-1; TRBD2 matches at 10 bases. CDR3 size: 15 residues. V shed 6 bases, J shed 5 bases, and the junction held 7 bases outside the gene matches. Germline CDR1 and CDR2: MNHEY and SVGAGI. In nucleotides, the CDR3 is TGTGCCAGCAGCCACGGACTAGCGGATGACAATGAGCAGTTCTTC. Amino acids: CASSHGLADDNEQFF.

This clone came up once. V is TRBV27 and J is TRBJ2-7, with D possibly TRBD1 on 6 matching bases. The CDR3 has 13 amino acids. Trimming took 4 bases from V and 4 from J, leaving 11 bases between them. Per the germline V gene, CDR1 is MNHEY and CDR2 is SMNVEV (reference sequence). The CDR3 spells CASSWGHAYEQYF. The CDR3 DNA reads as TGTGCCAGCAGTTGGGGACATGCATACGAGCAGTACTTC.

The rearrangement links TRBV30 to TRBJ2-5, with D maybe TRBD1 (6 bases). Germline CDR1 reads GTSNPN; CDR2 reads SVGIG (reference sequence). The CDR3 consists of 14 residues. The ends were cut back, 3 bases at V and 4 bases at J, with 15 bases in the middle. CDR3 in amino acids: CAWSVQGFGETQYF. CDR3 in DNA: TGTGCCTGGAGCGTACAGGGTTTTGGAGAGACCCAGTACTTC.

V is TRBV7-9 and J is TRBJ1-5; D possibly corresponds to TRBD1 (5 bases). There are 13 residues in the CDR3. Trimming shortened V by 4 bases and J by 5 bases, and 9 bases separated the two germline ends. From germline, CDR1 is SEHNR and CDR2 FQNEAQ (reference sequence). The CDR3 loop reads CASSSKTDQPQHF. The CDR3 coding sequence is TGTGCCAGCAGCTCCAAGACAGATCAGCCCCAGCATTTT.

The chain couples TRBV19 to TRBJ1-1; D call uncertain. From germline, CDR1 is LNHDA and CDR2 SQIVND (reference sequence). This CDR3 spans 13 amino acids. Trimming stripped 1 base from V and 4 bases from J, with 7 bases between. This CDR3 is CASSIARATEAFF. CDR3 bases: TGTGCCAGTAGTATAGCGAGGGCCACTGAAGCTTTCTTT.

The CDR3 reads CASSQGGLAGDGEQFF. CDR3 DNA: TGCGCCAGCAGCCAAGGGGGGTTAGCGGGAGACGGTGAGCAGTTCTTC. V usage is TRBV4-3 and J usage is TRBJ2-1; 9 bases align to TRBD2. The CDR3 contains 16 residues. V dropped 1 base and J dropped 9; count of bases not matched to a gene: 10. Germline V gene data show CDR1 as LGHNA and CDR2 as YSLEER.

V gene TRBV29-1 combines with J gene TRBJ2-1; maybe TRBD2 (5 bases). The V end lost 5 bases, the J end lost 9 bases, and 11 bases lay between the germline ends. There are 11 residues in the CDR3. In germline, CDR1 is SQVTM, CDR2 ANQGSEA. CDR3 loop: CSVSGSGEQFF. For the CDR3, the DNA is TGCAGCGTTAGTGGGAGCGGTGAGCAGTTCTTC.

In DNA, the CDR3 is TGTGCCAGCAGCGCTGTGAACACTGAAGCTTTCTTT. It translates to CASSAVNTEAFF. The rearrangement links TRBV9 to TRBJ1-1; no firm D call. Trimming left V 3 bases short and J 0 bases short, with 3 bases between. CDR1 is SGDLS and CDR2 is YYNGEE in the germline V gene. This CDR3 spans 12 amino acids.

Only one count was recorded for this clone. The rearrangement links TRBV29-1 to TRBJ2-7; 9 nucleotides match TRBD1. This CDR3 is 12 amino acids long. Trimming took 7 bases from V and 3 from J; bases not matched to a gene: 4. CDR1 SQVTM and CDR2 ANQGSEA come from the germline V gene. The CDR3 coding sequence is TGCAGCGGTGGGACAGGGAACTACGAGCAGTACTTC. Its translation: CSGGTGNYEQYF.